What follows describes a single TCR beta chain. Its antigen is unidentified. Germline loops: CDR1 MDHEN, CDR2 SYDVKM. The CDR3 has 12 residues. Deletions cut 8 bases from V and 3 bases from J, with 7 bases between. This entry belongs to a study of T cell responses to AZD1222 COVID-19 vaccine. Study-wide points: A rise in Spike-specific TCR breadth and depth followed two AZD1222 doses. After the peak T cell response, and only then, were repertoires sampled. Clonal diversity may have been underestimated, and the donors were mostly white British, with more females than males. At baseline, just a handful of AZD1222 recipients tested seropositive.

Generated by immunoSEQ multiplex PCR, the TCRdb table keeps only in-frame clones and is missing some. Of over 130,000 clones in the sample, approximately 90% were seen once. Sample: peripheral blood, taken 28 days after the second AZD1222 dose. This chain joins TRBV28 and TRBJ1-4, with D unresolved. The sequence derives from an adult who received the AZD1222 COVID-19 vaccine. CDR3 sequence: CASRSSNEKLFF. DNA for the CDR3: TGTGCCAGCCGGAGTTCTAATGAAAAACTGTTTTTT.